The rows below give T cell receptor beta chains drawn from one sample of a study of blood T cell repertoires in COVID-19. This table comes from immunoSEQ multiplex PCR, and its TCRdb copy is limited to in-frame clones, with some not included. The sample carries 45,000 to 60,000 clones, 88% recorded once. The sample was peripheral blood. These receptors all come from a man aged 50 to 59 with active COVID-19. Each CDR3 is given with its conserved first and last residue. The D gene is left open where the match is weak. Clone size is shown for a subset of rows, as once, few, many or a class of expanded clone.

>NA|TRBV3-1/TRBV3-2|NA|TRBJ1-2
CASSQLSGKDGYTF
TGTGCCAGCAGCCAACTATCGGGGAAGGATGGCTACACCTTC
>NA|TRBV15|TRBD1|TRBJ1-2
CATSRPTGGGYTF
TGTGCCACCAGCAGGCCAACAGGGGGCGGCTACACCTTC
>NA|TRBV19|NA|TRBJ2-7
CASSIRDTYEQYF
TGTGCCAGTAGTATCAGGGACACCTACGAGCAGTACTTC
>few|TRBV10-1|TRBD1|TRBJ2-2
CATSPFGTGGITGELFF
TGCGCCACCTCCCCCTTCGGGACAGGGGGAATCACCGGGGAGCTGTTTTTT
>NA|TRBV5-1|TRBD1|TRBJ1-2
CASSFRDRGESGYTF
TGCGCCAGCAGCTTCCGGGACAGGGGCGAGAGTGGCTACACCTTC
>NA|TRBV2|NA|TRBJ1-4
CASSEIQGRNEKLFF
TGTGCCAGCAGTGAAATACAGGGCCGGAATGAAAAACTGTTTTTT
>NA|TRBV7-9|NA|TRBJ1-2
CASSQLTGYTF
TGTGCCAGCAGCCAACTTACGGGCTACACCTTC
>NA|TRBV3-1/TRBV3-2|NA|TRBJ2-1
CASSLGRRAHNEQFF
TGTGCCAGCAGCCTGGGGCGGAGGGCCCACAATGAGCAGTTCTTC
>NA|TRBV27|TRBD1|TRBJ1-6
CASSRSDRGNNSPLHF
TGTGCCAGCAGTCGTTCCGACAGGGGAAACAATTCACCCCTCCACTTT
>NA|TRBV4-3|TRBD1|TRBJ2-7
CASSQTGDRAEQYF
TGCGCCAGCAGCCAAACAGGGGATCGAGCCGAGCAGTACTTC
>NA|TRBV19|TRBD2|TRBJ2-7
CASSLVPGGTGYEQYF
TGTGCCAGTAGTTTGGTACCCGGGGGGACCGGCTACGAGCAGTACTTC
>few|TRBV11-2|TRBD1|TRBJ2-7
CASSLGRTGRINEQYF
TGTGCCAGCAGCTTGGGTCGGACAGGGCGGATAAACGAGCAGTACTTC
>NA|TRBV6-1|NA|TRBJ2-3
CASSELGLDSTDTQYF
TGTGCCAGCAGTGAACTGGGACTCGATAGCACAGATACGCAGTATTTT
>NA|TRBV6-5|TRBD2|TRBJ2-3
CASSWTSLTDTQYF
TGTGCCAGCAGTTGGACTAGCCTAACAGATACGCAGTATTTT
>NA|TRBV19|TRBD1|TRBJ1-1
CASSLGTGADTEAFF
TGTGCCAGTAGTCTTGGGACAGGGGCTGACACTGAAGCTTTCTTT
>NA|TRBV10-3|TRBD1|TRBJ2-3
CAISGTGGAGTQYF
TGTGCCATCAGCGGGACAGGGGGCGCGGGTACGCAGTATTTT
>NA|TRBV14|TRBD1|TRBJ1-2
CASSRQGGYGYTF
TGTGCCAGCAGCCGACAGGGTGGCTATGGCTACACCTTC
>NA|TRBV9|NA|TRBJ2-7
CASSVGVRIRTPAEQYF
TGTGCCAGCAGCGTAGGGGTCCGAATAAGGACTCCCGCCGAGCAGTACTTC
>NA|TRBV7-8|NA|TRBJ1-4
CASRFTGTNSRNEKLFF
TGTGCCAGCAGGTTCACAGGGACTAACAGCAGGAATGAAAAACTGTTTTTT
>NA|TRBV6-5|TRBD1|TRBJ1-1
CASRRDRGVTTEAFF
TGTGCCAGCAGACGGGACAGGGGGGTAACGACTGAAGCTTTCTTT
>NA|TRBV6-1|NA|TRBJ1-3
CASSEKVRSFISGNTIYF
TGTGCCAGCAGTGAAAAAGTCAGGTCTTTCATTTCTGGAAACACCATATATTTT
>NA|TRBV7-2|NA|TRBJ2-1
CASSLALEEFF
TGTGCCAGCAGCTTAGCTCTAGAAGAGTTCTTC
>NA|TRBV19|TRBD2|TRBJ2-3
CASSMSSGTNTDTQYF
TGTGCCAGTAGTATGAGTTCCGGGACTAACACAGATACGCAGTATTTT
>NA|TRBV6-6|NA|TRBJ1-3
CASSYSSGNTIYF
TGTGCCAGCAGTTACTCCTCGGGAAACACCATATATTTT
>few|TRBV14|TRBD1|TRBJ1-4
CASSQVGGAGEKLFF
TGTGCCAGCAGCCAAGTAGGGGGCGCCGGTGAAAAACTGTTTTTT
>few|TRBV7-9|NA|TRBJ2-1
CASSRTIQGGEQFF
TGTGCCAGCAGCCGCACCATACAGGGTGGTGAGCAGTTCTTC
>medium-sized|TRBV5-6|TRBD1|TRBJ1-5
CASSSNPHSGDSLFQPQHF
TGTGCCAGCAGCTCCAACCCCCACTCCGGGGACAGCTTATTTCAGCCCCAGCATTTT
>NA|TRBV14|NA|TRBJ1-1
CASSHGLSNTEAFF
TGTGCCAGCAGCCATGGACTGAGCAACACTGAAGCTTTCTTT
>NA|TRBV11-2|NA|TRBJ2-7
CASSLDRSVIYEQYF
TGTGCCAGCAGCTTAGATCGGAGTGTGATCTACGAGCAGTACTTC